This is a list of T cell receptor beta chains from one sample in a study of T cell changes during pregnancy in multiple sclerosis. Measured with immunoSEQ multiplex PCR; TCRdb has only the in-frame clones, and not every one. The table has some 30,000 clones, 80% to 90% seen once. Sequenced material: CD8+ T cells from peripheral blood mononuclear cells, taken in the third trimester of pregnancy. The receptors derive from a female donor with multiple sclerosis, enrolled in a pregnancy study. Both conserved end residues are part of each CDR3. The D gene is left open where the match is weak. The size of a clone is reported for some rows only, either as once, few or many, or as a class for expanded clones.

D	J	V	size	DNA	CDR3
NA	TRBJ1-4	TRBV9	NA	TGTGCCAGCAGCACCCACCACAGGACCAGCGTTAATGAAAAACTGTTTTTT	CASSTHHRTSVNEKLFF
NA	TRBJ1-1	TRBV27	NA	TGTGCCAGCAGGGCCGGGACAACCGCTTTCTTT	CASRAGTTAFF
NA	TRBJ2-7	TRBV29-1	NA	TGCAGCGTTGAAGATCAAGGAGGAGGGGTCTACGAGCAGTACTTC	CSVEDQGGGVYEQYF
TRBD1	TRBJ2-7	TRBV30	NA	TGTGCCTGGGAGGAAGACAGGGCCTTCTCCTACGAGCAGTACTTC	CAWEEDRAFSYEQYF
TRBD1	TRBJ2-1	TRBV28	NA	TGTGCCAGCAGCCCCGACAGGGACCACTACAATGAGCAGTTCTTC	CASSPDRDHYNEQFF
NA	TRBJ1-1	TRBV7-8	NA	TGTGCCAGCAGCTTAGCGGGGCAGGGTTGGACTGAAGCTTTCTTT	CASSLAGQGWTEAFF
TRBD1	TRBJ2-3	TRBV28	NA	TGTGCCAGCAGTTTTACCGGGACAGTCACAGATACGCAGTATTTT	CASSFTGTVTDTQYF
NA	TRBJ1-5	TRBV10-3	NA	TGTGCCATCAGTGAGGCGGGTGGAGAGCCCCAGCATTTT	CAISEAGGEPQHF
NA	TRBJ2-7	TRBV30	NA	TGTGCCTGGAGTGGACACCACTACGAGCAGTACTTC	CAWSGHHYEQYF
TRBD1	TRBJ1-3	TRBV6-6	medium-sized	TGTGCCAGCAGCCCTGACAGGGGGGGGACGATAGGTTTT	CASSPDRGGTIGF
TRBD1	TRBJ2-3	TRBV19	NA	TGTGCCAGTAGTCGTTCTACAGGGGCCAGCACAGATACGCAGTATTTT	CASSRSTGASTDTQYF
TRBD1	TRBJ2-7	TRBV11-2	NA	TGTGCCAGCAGCCACAGACAGGGCTACGAGCAGTACTTC	CASSHRQGYEQYF
NA	TRBJ2-3	TRBV27	once	TGTGCCAGCAGTTGGGGGCCTCGGGGAACAGATACGCAGTATTTT	CASSWGPRGTDTQYF
NA	TRBJ2-3	TRBV6-1	NA	TGTGCCAGCAGTGATTATGGGGCGACTAGCACAGATACGCAGTATTTT	CASSDYGATSTDTQYF
TRBD1	TRBJ1-3	TRBV2	few	TGTGCCAGCAACCGGGACAGGAGCTCTGGAAACACCATATATTTT	CASNRDRSSGNTIYF
TRBD2	TRBJ2-1	TRBV9	NA	TGTGCCAGCAGCGGCGTTGTAGCGGGGGGGCGAGCTGGTAAGAATGAGCAGTTCTTC	CASSGVVAGGRAGKNEQFF
NA	TRBJ2-1	TRBV29-1	NA	TGCAGCGTTGCCTCTGCAGGCTCCTACAATGAGCAGTTCTTC	CSVASAGSYNEQFF
NA	TRBJ1-1	TRBV6-1	few	TGTGCCAGCAATAGTGCCCTTGAAGCTTTCTTT	CASNSALEAFF
NA	TRBJ2-1	TRBV19	NA	TGTGCCAGTAAAAAGGGACTCACAGCTTACAATGAGCAGTTCTTC	CASKKGLTAYNEQFF
TRBD2	TRBJ2-7	TRBV27	NA	TGTGCCAGCAGTTTATATGCCCCGAGGCTAGCGGGACTAACCTACGAGCAGTACTTC	CASSLYAPRLAGLTYEQYF
TRBD2	TRBJ2-7	TRBV11-2	NA	TGTGCCAGCAGCTTAGTTTGGGTTAAAACCGGGACTAGCGGCTACGAGCAGTACTTC	CASSLVWVKTGTSGYEQYF
NA	TRBJ2-1	TRBV5-4	NA	TGTGCCAGCAGCTCCGTGGGGGGGCAATCCTACAATGAGCAGTTCTTC	CASSSVGGQSYNEQFF
TRBD2	TRBJ2-7	TRBV13	NA	TGTGCCAGCAGCTTACCTCCTCGGGGGGGCCTCGGGTACGAGCAGTACTTC	CASSLPPRGGLGYEQYF
TRBD1	TRBJ2-5	TRBV15	NA	TGTGCCACCAGCAGTGAAAGGGGGCGGGAGACCCAGTACTTC	CATSSERGRETQYF
NA	TRBJ2-3	TRBV27	NA	TGTGCCAGCAGTTCTGGCGGCGGGGTTCCCGTCACAGATACGCAGTATTTT	CASSSGGGVPVTDTQYF
NA	TRBJ1-1	TRBV9	medium-sized	TGTGCCAGCAGTCCTAGTTGGAACACTGAAGCTTTCTTT	CASSPSWNTEAFF
NA	TRBJ2-5	TRBV7-6	once	TGTGCCAGCAGCTCCTCAACTCAGGCCGGAGAGACCCAGTACTTC	CASSSSTQAGETQYF
NA	TRBJ2-1	TRBV28	NA	TGTGCCAGCCTCGCGGGATACAATGAGCAGTTCTTC	CASLAGYNEQFF
NA	TRBJ1-5	TRBV15	NA	TGTGCCACCAGCCCCCTGGTGGGGGGGTCTCGTCAGCCCCAGCATTTT	CATSPLVGGSRQPQHF
TRBD2	TRBJ2-1	TRBV2	once	TGTGCCAGCAGTGCACGCAGCGCCAGGACTAGCGGGAACAATGAGCAGTTCTTC	CASSARSARTSGNNEQFF
NA	TRBJ2-7	TRBV28	NA	TGTGCCAGCAGTACGAACGTTGGAGGGATGTCCTACGAGCAGTACTTC	CASSTNVGGMSYEQYF
NA	TRBJ1-5	TRBV15	NA	TGTGCCACCAGCAGAGATAAGGGGTACAATCAGCCCCAGCATTTT	CATSRDKGYNQPQHF
TRBD2	TRBJ2-2	TRBV29-1	NA	TGCAGCGTTGTGACCCCAGCGGGGGCCGGGGAGCTGTTTTTT	CSVVTPAGAGELFF
NA	TRBJ1-1	TRBV11-2	few	TGTGCCAGCAGCCTAATGAACACTGAAGCTTTCTTT	CASSLMNTEAFF
NA	TRBJ2-7	TRBV15	NA	TGTGCCACCAGCAGAGATCGGGATTACGAGCAGTACTTC	CATSRDRDYEQYF
TRBD1	TRBJ2-3	TRBV19	NA	TGTGCCAGTAGTATAGGGACCGGGACAGGGTTCACAGATACGCAGTATTTT	CASSIGTGTGFTDTQYF
TRBD1	TRBJ2-2	TRBV27	NA	TGTGCCAGCAGTCCATACAGGGGCGGCCGGGAGCTGTTTTTT	CASSPYRGGRELFF
NA	TRBJ1-5	TRBV25-1	NA	TGTGCCAGCAGTGAATTCGGAGAACAGCCCCAGCATTTT	CASSEFGEQPQHF